A selection of T cell receptor beta chains follows, all from one sample in a study of shared clonotypes between healthy human individuals. Sequencing was performed with immunoSEQ multiplex PCR; in TCRdb, only in-frame clones are kept and a portion is missing. The table has some 630,000 clones, approximately 96% seen once; the top ten hold more than 0.085%. The sequenced material came from naive CD8+ T cells sorted from blood. These receptors were obtained from a woman in her twenties or thirties in good health. CDR3s include the opening cysteine and the closing phenylalanine or tryptophan. The order of the fields is D gene, V gene, clone size, J gene, CDR3 protein, CDR3 DNA. D genes are given only for firm matches. Clone size is not always given. Where it is, it says once, few, many or a class for expanded clones.

d_gene: NA
v_gene: TRBV27
abundance: NA
j_gene: TRBJ2-1
CDR3aa: CASSFSTSSKQFF
CDR3nt: TGTGCCAGCAGTTTCTCTACGTCGTCAAAGCAGTTCTTC

d_gene: NA
v_gene: TRBV5-4
abundance: once
j_gene: TRBJ1-1
CDR3aa: CASSQGPEAFF
CDR3nt: TGTGCCAGCAGCCAGGGGCCTGAAGCTTTCTTT

d_gene: TRBD2
v_gene: TRBV27
abundance: NA
j_gene: TRBJ2-1
CDR3aa: CASSPLAGEGAEQFF
CDR3nt: TGTGCCAGCAGCCCACTAGCGGGAGAGGGTGCTGAGCAGTTCTTC

d_gene: NA
v_gene: TRBV6-5
abundance: once
j_gene: TRBJ2-7
CDR3aa: CASSYRADRRAYEQYF
CDR3nt: TGTGCCAGCAGTTACCGGGCAGACCGGAGGGCCTACGAGCAGTACTTC

d_gene: NA
v_gene: TRBV4-1
abundance: NA
j_gene: TRBJ1-1
CDR3aa: CASSQKDRRNTEAFF
CDR3nt: TGCGCCAGCAGCCAAAAAGACAGGCGAAACACTGAAGCTTTCTTT

d_gene: TRBD1
v_gene: TRBV14
abundance: NA
j_gene: TRBJ2-7
CDR3aa: CASSHPGTGIREQYF
CDR3nt: TGTGCCAGCAGCCACCCCGGGACAGGGATTCGAGAGCAGTACTTC

d_gene: NA
v_gene: TRBV27
abundance: NA
j_gene: TRBJ2-5
CDR3aa: CASSLSGQETQYF
CDR3nt: TGTGCCAGCAGTTTATCTGGCCAAGAGACCCAGTACTTC

d_gene: NA
v_gene: TRBV7-8
abundance: NA
j_gene: TRBJ1-1
CDR3aa: CASSFRVNTEAFF
CDR3nt: TGTGCCAGCAGCTTTAGAGTCAACACTGAAGCTTTCTTT

d_gene: NA
v_gene: TRBV9
abundance: NA
j_gene: TRBJ1-1
CDR3aa: CASSVAWGDTEAFF
CDR3nt: TGTGCCAGCAGCGTAGCATGGGGTGACACTGAAGCTTTCTTT

d_gene: NA
v_gene: TRBV5-6
abundance: NA
j_gene: TRBJ2-5
CDR3aa: CASSGAVGRDQETQYF
CDR3nt: TGTGCCAGCAGCGGGGCGGTAGGGCGGGACCAAGAGACCCAGTACTTC

d_gene: TRBD1
v_gene: TRBV28
abundance: NA
j_gene: TRBJ1-6
CDR3aa: CASSLQTGRSPLHF
CDR3nt: TGTGCCAGCAGTTTACAGACAGGGCGATCACCCCTCCACTTT

d_gene: NA
v_gene: TRBV28
abundance: NA
j_gene: TRBJ1-5
CDR3aa: CASTQDRYQPQHF
CDR3nt: TGTGCCAGCACCCAGGATCGTTATCAGCCCCAGCATTTT

d_gene: TRBD1
v_gene: TRBV7-9
abundance: once
j_gene: TRBJ1-2
CDR3aa: CASSSSRDRVANYGYTF
CDR3nt: TGTGCCAGCAGCTCGTCCCGGGACAGGGTAGCTAACTATGGCTACACCTTC

d_gene: NA
v_gene: TRBV4-2
abundance: NA
j_gene: TRBJ1-5
CDR3aa: CASSQDRQGLNQPQHF
CDR3nt: TGTGCCAGCAGCCAAGATCGGCAGGGGCTGAATCAGCCCCAGCATTTT

d_gene: NA
v_gene: TRBV29-1
abundance: once
j_gene: TRBJ2-7
CDR3aa: CSVEVTGNEQYF
CDR3nt: TGCAGCGTTGAGGTAACGGGAAACGAGCAGTACTTC

d_gene: NA
v_gene: TRBV27
abundance: NA
j_gene: TRBJ2-1
CDR3aa: CASSFLDNEQFF
CDR3nt: TGTGCCAGCAGTTTCCTAGATAATGAGCAGTTCTTC

d_gene: NA
v_gene: TRBV29-1
abundance: once
j_gene: TRBJ2-7
CDR3aa: CSVELKDRSSYEQYF
CDR3nt: TGCAGCGTTGAGCTAAAAGACAGAAGCTCCTACGAGCAGTACTTC

d_gene: TRBD2
v_gene: TRBV6-5
abundance: NA
j_gene: TRBJ2-1
CDR3aa: CASSPGLVLNEQFF
CDR3nt: TGTGCCAGCAGTCCCGGACTAGTTCTCAATGAGCAGTTCTTC

d_gene: TRBD2
v_gene: TRBV28
abundance: NA
j_gene: TRBJ2-1
CDR3aa: CASRPPLAVEQFF
CDR3nt: TGTGCCAGCAGACCGCCCCTAGCGGTGGAGCAGTTCTTC

d_gene: NA
v_gene: TRBV6-5
abundance: NA
j_gene: TRBJ1-1
CDR3aa: CASSYPGVNTEAFF
CDR3nt: TGTGCCAGCAGTTACCCCGGGGTGAACACTGAAGCTTTCTTT

d_gene: TRBD2
v_gene: TRBV30
abundance: NA
j_gene: TRBJ2-3
CDR3aa: CACSGGTDTQYF
CDR3nt: TGTGCCTGCAGCGGGGGCACAGATACGCAGTATTTT

d_gene: NA
v_gene: TRBV27
abundance: NA
j_gene: TRBJ2-1
CDR3aa: CASSLPYHEQFF
CDR3nt: TGTGCCAGCAGTCTTCCGTACCATGAGCAGTTCTTC